The 14 T cell receptor beta chains below come from one sample, sequenced in a study of CD8 T cells in Susac syndrome (dated by TCRdb to the late 2010s). The library was produced with the immunoSEQ multiplex PCR assay. RNA was extracted using the RNeasy kit, and roughly 0.5 to 1 microgram was reverse transcribed with random hexamers. Starting from the raw public reads, TCRdb applied fastp trimming at Q25, assembled clones with MiXCR and retained in-frame beta chains. Under each unique CDR3 protein, matching rows form one entry showing the most common genes and DNA. This sample gives approximately 200,000 distinct CDR3 sequences in total; more than 85% of them show up just once. The ten largest clones capture about 0.08% of the sample. The sample taken for sequencing was CD4+ T cells from PBMCs. All receptors derive from a human donor with multiple sclerosis.

The chain has TRBV9 and TRBJ2-2, with D perhaps matching TRBD1 (6 bases). Germline V gene sequence: CDR1 SGDLS, CDR2 YYNGEE. The CDR3 length is 14 residues. V lost 4 bases, J lost 4 bases, and 11 bases lay in between. The CDR3 DNA is TGTGCCAGCAGCACCCGGACAGCCACCGGGGAGCTGTTTTTT. It is translated as CASSTRTATGELFF.

The CDR3, as DNA: TGTGCCAGCAGCCAGACAAAAGAGACCCAGTACTTC. It encodes CASSQTKETQYF. This rearrangement joins TRBV3-1 to TRBJ2-5, with D hard to call. Germline values: CDR1 LGHDT, CDR2 YNNKEL (reference sequence). With 3 bases removed from V and 3 bases from J, the gap between germline ends came to 5 bases. This CDR3 has 12 residues.

V gene TRBV5-4 combines with J gene TRBJ1-1; no definite D call. The CDR3 runs 15 residues. CDR1 is SGHNT, CDR2 YYREEE, per germline (reference sequence). The V gene lost 4 bases and the J gene lost 1 base, with 14 bases spanning the gap. CDR3: CASSPEAARNTEAFF. Here the CDR3 DNA reads TGTGCCAGCAGCCCCGAGGCAGCCAGGAACACTGAAGCTTTCTTT.

The chain uses TRBV30 and TRBJ2-5; D may match TRBD1 or TRBD2 (6 bases each). The CDR3 has 14 amino acids. In germline, CDR1 is GTSNPN, CDR2 SVGIG (reference sequence). V was pared by 2 bases and J by 1 base, with 11 bases between. CDR3 loop: CAWSRGGPQETQYF. The CDR3 region has the DNA TGTGCCTGGAGTCGTGGGGGGCCCCAAGAGACCCAGTACTTC.

The V and J genes are TRBV20-1 and TRBJ2-1; possible D gene TRBD2, 6 bases. Looked up from germline, CDR1 is DFQATT and CDR2 is SNEGSKA (reference sequence). V was pared by 4 bases and J by 9 bases, with 7 bases between. This CDR3 region has 10 residues. CDR3 sequence: CSATSAEQFF. CDR3 DNA: TGCAGTGCTACTAGCGCTGAGCAGTTCTTC.

J is TRBJ2-3 and V is TRBV24-1, with 14 bases fitting TRBD2. Germline V gene lookup returns CDR1 KGHDR and CDR2 SFDVKD. The J segment lost 0 bases and the V segment lost 9 bases, leaving 13 bases of the junction unmatched. The CDR3 contains 19 residues. The CDR3 region is CATAPKRTSGGSSTDTQYF. The DNA of the CDR3 is TGTGCCACCGCCCCGAAGCGGACTAGCGGGGGGTCTAGCACAGATACGCAGTATTTT.

This clonotype was counted a single time. CDR3 nucleotide sequence: TGTGCCAGCAGGTCTGCGGGGGGGGACCTGTACGAGCAGTACTTC. Amino acids: CASRSAGGDLYEQYF. V usage is TRBV27 and J usage is TRBJ2-7; 9 bases fit TRBD2. CDR1 and CDR2 from the germline V gene are MNHEY and SMNVEV (reference sequence). Trimming at V came to 6 bases and at J to 4 bases, leaving 10 bases not matched to a gene. The CDR3 covers 15 residues.

This chain joins TRBV3-1 and TRBJ2-5; D is perhaps TRBD1 or TRBD2 (5 bases each). CDR3 length: 16 amino acids. Germline V gives CDR1 LGHDT, CDR2 YNNKEL (reference sequence). V lost 2 bases and J 5 bases, leaving 18 bases between the germline ends. CDR3: CASSQLRQTTGETQYF. The CDR3 nucleotides read TGTGCCAGCAGCCAATTGAGACAGACTACGGGGGAGACCCAGTACTTC.

The V and J genes are TRBV7-2 and TRBJ2-3; 14 bases agree with TRBD2. With 4 bases clipped from V and 4 bases from J, the junction kept 4 bases outside the gene matches. Germline V CDR1 and CDR2: SGHTA, FQGNSA. CDR3 length: 16 residues. The CDR3 reads CASSSGLAGGSDTQYF. Written as DNA, the CDR3 is TGTGCCAGCAGCTCCGGACTAGCGGGGGGTTCAGATACGCAGTATTTT.

The chain joins TRBV20-1 to TRBJ2-3; the D call may be TRBD1 or TRBD2 (5 bases each). The CDR3 is 15 residues long. V lost 1 base and J lost 0, with 11 bases in between. Looked up from germline, CDR1 is DFQATT and CDR2 is SNEGSKA (reference sequence). The chain's CDR3 is CSARAGPRSTDTQYF. CDR3 bases: TGCAGTGCTAGAGCGGGACCTCGCAGCACAGATACGCAGTATTTT.

V is TRBV29-1 and J is TRBJ2-4; D may be TRBD1 (6 bases). Trimming removed 8 bases from V and 0 bases from J, with 17 bases in between. Germline CDR1 and CDR2: SQVTM and ANQGSEA. CDR3 length: 15 amino acids. CDR3 residues: CSPNGQQLAKNIQYF. DNA for the CDR3: TGCAGCCCGAATGGACAGCAATTAGCCAAAAACATTCAGTACTTC.

The sample holds a few counts of this clonotype. The chain carries TRBV30 and TRBJ1-1; unclear D gene. Germline lookup yields CDR1 GTSNPN and CDR2 SVGIG (reference sequence). The CDR3 is 14 residues long. The germline V and J ends were trimmed by 1 base and 0 bases, with 9 bases remaining between them. As DNA, the CDR3 is TGTGCCTGGAGTGAAGGCAGGCTGAACACTGAAGCTTTCTTT. It specifies CAWSEGRLNTEAFF.

The chain employs TRBV18 and TRBJ2-1, with D perhaps matching TRBD1 (6 bases). V was cut by 3 bases and J by 3 bases, with 12 bases left in between. Germline V CDR1 and CDR2: KGHSH, LQKENI. The CDR3 length is 15 residues. CDR3 amino acids: CASSPQGMGYNEQFF. CDR3 sequence (DNA): TGTGCCAGCTCACCGCAGGGGATGGGCTACAATGAGCAGTTCTTC.

The J gene is TRBJ1-6, the V gene TRBV27; 7 bases fit TRBD1. Trimming at V came to 5 bases and at J to 11 bases, leaving 9 bases not matched to a gene. Per the germline V gene, CDR1 is MNHEY and CDR2 is SMNVEV (reference sequence). The CDR3 spans 14 residues. CDR3 protein: CASSQQGRHAPLHF. In DNA form, the CDR3 reads TGTGCCAGCAGTCAACAGGGGCGCCATGCACCCCTCCACTTT.